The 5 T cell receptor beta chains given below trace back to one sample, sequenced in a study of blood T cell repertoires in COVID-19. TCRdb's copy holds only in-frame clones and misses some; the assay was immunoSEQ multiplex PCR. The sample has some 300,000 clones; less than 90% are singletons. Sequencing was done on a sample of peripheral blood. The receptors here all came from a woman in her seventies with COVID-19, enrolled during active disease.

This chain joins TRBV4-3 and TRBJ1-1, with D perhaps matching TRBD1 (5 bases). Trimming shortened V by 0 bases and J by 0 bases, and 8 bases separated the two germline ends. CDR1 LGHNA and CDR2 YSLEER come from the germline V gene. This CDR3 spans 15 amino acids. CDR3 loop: CASSQDRGMNTEAFF. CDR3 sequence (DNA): TGCGCCAGCAGCCAAGATAGGGGCATGAACACTGAAGCTTTCTTT.

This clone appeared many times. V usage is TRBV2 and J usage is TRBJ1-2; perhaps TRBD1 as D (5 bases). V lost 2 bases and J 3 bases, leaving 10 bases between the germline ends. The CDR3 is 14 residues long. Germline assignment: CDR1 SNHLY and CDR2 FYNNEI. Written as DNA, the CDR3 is TGTGCCAGCAGTGAAACAGGTTCCTACTATGGCTACACCTTC. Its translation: CASSETGSYYGYTF.

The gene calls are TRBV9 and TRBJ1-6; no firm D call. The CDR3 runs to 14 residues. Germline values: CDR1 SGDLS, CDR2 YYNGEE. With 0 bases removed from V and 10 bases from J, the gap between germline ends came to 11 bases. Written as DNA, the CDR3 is TGTGCCAGCAGCGTAGTAGACACGGAATCACCCCTCCACTTT. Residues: CASSVVDTESPLHF.

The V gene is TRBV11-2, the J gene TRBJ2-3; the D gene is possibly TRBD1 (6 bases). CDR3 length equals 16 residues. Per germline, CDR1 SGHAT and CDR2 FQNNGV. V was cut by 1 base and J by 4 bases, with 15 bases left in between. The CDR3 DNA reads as TGTGCCAGCAGCTTAGGGCCAGGGGATATCGCAGATACGCAGTATTTT. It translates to CASSLGPGDIADTQYF.

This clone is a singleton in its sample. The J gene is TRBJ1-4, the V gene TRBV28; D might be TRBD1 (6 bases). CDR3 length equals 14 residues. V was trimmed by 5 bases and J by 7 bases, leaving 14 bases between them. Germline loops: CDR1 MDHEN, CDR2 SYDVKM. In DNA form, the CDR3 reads TGTGCCAGCAGTCGATCAGGGGCGAGTGAAAAACTGTTTTTT. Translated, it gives CASSRSGASEKLFF.